This T cell receptor (beta chain) was sequenced during a study of cytomegalovirus exposure and HLA in healthy donors. Findings of the study overall: Listed as cytomegalovirus-associated were 150 or so TCR beta chains. The analysis excluded some indistinguishable V segments, including TRBV6-2 and TRBV6-3.

All the people who gave samples were healthy bone marrow donors. Comments on this clone: Antigen unknown.

Germline loops: CDR1 SGHVS, CDR2 FQNEAQ. CDR3 length: 14 amino acids. J gave up 5 bases and V 5 bases, and 3 bases lay outside the gene matches. PCR used 60 Vbeta primers and 13 Jbeta primers. Sequencing used immunoSEQ multiplex PCR; TCRdb keeps in-frame clones, though not all of them. The profile shows around 100,000 clones, about three quarters of them singletons. The source of this sequence is a male donor in good health and CMV-seropositive. The V call is TRBV7-8, the J call TRBJ1-6, with 7 bases matching TRBD1. The sequenced sample consisted of PBMCs. The CDR3 bases are TGTGCCAGCAGCGGAGGACAGGATAATTCACCCCTCCACTTT. Protein: CASSGGQDNSPLHF. The full variable domain, completed using reference TRBV7-8 and TRBJ1-6, is GAGVSQSPRYKVAKRGQDVALRCDPISGHVSLFWYQQALGQGPEFLTYFQNEAQLDKSGLPSDRFFAERPEGSVSTLKIQRTQQEDSAVYLCASSGGQDNSPLHFGNGTRLTVT.